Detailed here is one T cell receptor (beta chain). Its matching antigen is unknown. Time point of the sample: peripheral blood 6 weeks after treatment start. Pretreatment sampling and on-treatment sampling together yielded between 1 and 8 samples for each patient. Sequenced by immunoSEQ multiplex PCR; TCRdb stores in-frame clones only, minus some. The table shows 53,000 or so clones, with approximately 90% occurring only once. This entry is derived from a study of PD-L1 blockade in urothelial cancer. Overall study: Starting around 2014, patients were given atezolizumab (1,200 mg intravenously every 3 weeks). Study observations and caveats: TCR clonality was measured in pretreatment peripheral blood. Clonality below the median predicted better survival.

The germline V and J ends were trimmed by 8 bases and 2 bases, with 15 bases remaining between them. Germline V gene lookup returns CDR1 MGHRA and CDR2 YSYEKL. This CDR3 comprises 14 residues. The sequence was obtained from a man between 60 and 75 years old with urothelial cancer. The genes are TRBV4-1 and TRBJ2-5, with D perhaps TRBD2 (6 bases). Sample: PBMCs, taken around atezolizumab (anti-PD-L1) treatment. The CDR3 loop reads CASGRTGGQETQYF. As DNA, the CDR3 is TGCGCCAGCGGGAGGACTGGGGGGCAAGAGACCCAGTACTTC.